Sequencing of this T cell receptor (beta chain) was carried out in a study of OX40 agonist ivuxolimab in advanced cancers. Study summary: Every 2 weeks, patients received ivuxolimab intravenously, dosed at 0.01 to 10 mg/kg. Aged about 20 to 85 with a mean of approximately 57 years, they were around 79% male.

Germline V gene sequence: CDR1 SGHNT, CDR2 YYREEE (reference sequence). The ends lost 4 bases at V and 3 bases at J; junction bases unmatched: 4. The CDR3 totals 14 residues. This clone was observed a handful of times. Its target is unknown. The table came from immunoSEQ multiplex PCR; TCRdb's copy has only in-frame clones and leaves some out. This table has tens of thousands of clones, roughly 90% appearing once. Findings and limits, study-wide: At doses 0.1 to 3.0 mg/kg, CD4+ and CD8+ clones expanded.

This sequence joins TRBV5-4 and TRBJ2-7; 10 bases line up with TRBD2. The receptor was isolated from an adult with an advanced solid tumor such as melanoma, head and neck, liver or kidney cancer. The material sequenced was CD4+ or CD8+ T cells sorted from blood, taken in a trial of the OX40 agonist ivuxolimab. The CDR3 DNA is TGTGCCAGCAGCCACAAGCGGGAGGGCTACGAGCAGTACTTC. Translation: CASSHKREGYEQYF.